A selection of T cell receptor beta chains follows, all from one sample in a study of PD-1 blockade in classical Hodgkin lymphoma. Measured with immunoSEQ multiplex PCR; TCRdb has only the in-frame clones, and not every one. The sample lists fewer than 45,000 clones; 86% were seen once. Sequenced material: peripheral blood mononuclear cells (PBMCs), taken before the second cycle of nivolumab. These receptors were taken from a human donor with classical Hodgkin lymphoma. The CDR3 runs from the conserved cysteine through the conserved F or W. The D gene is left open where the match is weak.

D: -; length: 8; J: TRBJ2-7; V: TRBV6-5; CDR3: CASSGPVF; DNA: TGTGCCAGCAGTGGCCCCGTCTTC
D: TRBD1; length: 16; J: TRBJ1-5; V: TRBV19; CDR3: CASTPSGGVLNQPQHF; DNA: TGTGCCAGTACCCCGTCAGGGGGCGTCTTGAATCAGCCCCAGCATTTT
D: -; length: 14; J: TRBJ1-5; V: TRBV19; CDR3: CASSIAGTNQPQHF; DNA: TGTGCCAGTAGTATAGCAGGGACCAATCAGCCCCAGCATTTT
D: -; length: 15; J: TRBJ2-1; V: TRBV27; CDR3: CASSPLFPRGNEQFF; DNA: TGTGCCAGCAGTCCACTATTCCCGAGGGGGAATGAGCAGTTCTTC
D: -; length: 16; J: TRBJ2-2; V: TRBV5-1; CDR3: CASSFGGRAHTGELFF; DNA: TGCGCCAGCAGCTTTGGGGGCAGGGCTCACACCGGGGAGCTGTTTTTT
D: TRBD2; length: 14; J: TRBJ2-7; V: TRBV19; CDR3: CASSILAAPYEQYF; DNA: TGTGCCAGTAGTATCCTAGCGGCTCCCTACGAGCAGTACTTC
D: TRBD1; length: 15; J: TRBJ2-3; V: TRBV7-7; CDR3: CASSPGTGSSDTQYF; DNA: TGTGCCAGCAGCCCTGGGACAGGGAGTTCAGATACGCAGTATTTT
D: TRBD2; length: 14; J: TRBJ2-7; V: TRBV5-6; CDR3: CASAFRVAGNEQYF; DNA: TGTGCCAGCGCCTTCAGAGTAGCGGGTAACGAGCAGTACTTC
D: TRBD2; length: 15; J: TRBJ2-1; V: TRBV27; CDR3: CASIPAGGAYNEQFF; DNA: TGTGCCAGCATACCTGCGGGGGGGGCCTACAATGAGCAGTTCTTC
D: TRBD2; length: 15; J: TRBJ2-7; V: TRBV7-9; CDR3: CASSLGGTSVYEQYF; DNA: TGTGCCAGCAGCTTAGGGGGGACTAGTGTCTACGAGCAGTACTTC
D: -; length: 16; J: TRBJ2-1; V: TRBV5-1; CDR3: CASSPGGVLSYNEQFF; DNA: TGCGCCAGCAGTCCTGGTGGGGTTTTGTCCTACAATGAGCAGTTCTTC
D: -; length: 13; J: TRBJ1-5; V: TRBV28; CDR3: CASRPTDYQPQHF; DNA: TGTGCCAGCAGGCCGACGGATTATCAGCCCCAGCATTTT
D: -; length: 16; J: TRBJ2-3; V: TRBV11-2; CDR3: CASSLIWGGLTDTQYF; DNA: TGTGCCAGCAGCTTAATTTGGGGGGGCCTGACAGATACGCAGTATTTT